This T cell receptor (beta chain) was sequenced during a study of T cells after yellow fever vaccination. Generation of TCR cDNA used 5'RACE template switching (which added a universal primer site and UMIs). TCRdb itself ran the 5' RACE reads through MiXCR, one entry per CDR3 protein. The data contain roughly 99,000 distinct CDR3 sequences, about 5.8% of them seen just once; the ten biggest clones take up approximately 39%. Overall study findings and caveats: Secondary responses were weaker yet peaked faster, day 5 versus 15. Highly abundant clonotypes carried over from the bulk population could end up in FACS-sorted repertoires as contaminants.

About this clonotype itself: Its antigen remains unidentified.

This CDR3 contains 14 residues. CDR1 and CDR2 from the germline V gene are LGHDT and YNNKEL (reference sequence). V shed 5 bases and J shed 5 bases, with 16 bases lying between them. This clonotype was sampled from a young man who received the YFV17D yellow fever vaccine. This material consisted of CD8+ T cells sorted from PBMCs, taken 10 days after the yellow fever booster vaccination. The chain recombines TRBV3-1 with TRBJ2-7; D tentatively fits TRBD1 or TRBD2 (5 bases each). The CDR3 loop reads CASSSGWGLHEQYF. CDR3 nucleotides: TGTGCCAGCAGCTCTGGCTGGGGGTTGCACGAGCAGTACTTC.